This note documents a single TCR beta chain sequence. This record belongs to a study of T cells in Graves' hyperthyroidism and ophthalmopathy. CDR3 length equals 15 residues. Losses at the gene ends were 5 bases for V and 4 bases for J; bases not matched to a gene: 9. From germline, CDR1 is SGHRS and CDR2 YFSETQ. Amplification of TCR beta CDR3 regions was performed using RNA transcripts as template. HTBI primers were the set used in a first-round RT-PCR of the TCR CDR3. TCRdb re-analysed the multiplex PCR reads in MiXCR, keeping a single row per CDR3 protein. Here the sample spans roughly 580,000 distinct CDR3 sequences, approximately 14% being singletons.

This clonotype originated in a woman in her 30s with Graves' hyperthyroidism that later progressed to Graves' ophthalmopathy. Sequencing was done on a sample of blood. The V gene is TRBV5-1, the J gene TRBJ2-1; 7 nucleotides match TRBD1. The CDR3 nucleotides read TGCGCCAGCAGAACTACAGGGGTGTTTTACAATGAGCAGTTCTTC. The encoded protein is CASRTTGVFYNEQFF.